This TCR beta chain was observed in a study of T cells in localized non-small cell lung cancer. Germline V lookup: CDR1 MNHEY, CDR2 SMNVEV (reference sequence). This CDR3 is 10 amino acids long. Clones were sequenced by immunoSEQ multiplex PCR, and TCRdb holds only the in-frame ones, with some missing. The sample contains 65,000 to 90,000 clones, around 80% of which appear only once. On this clone itself: Sequence at one end of the junction differs from germline and may be a read error.

The gene calls are TRBV27 and TRBJ2-4; 9 nucleotides line up with TRBD1. The sequence derives from a man aged 35 to 69 with stage II squamous cell lung carcinoma. Specimen: PBMCs, collected before any cancer treatment. This CDR3 reads CAATYGQGNF. DNA of the CDR3: TGTGCCGCTACATATGGACAGGGGAACTTC.